The clone carrying this TCR beta chain was counted once. Its specificity is not known. Germline V lookup: CDR1 SGHNT, CDR2 YENEEA. The CDR3 sequence is 13 residues long. Trimming at V came to 5 bases and at J to 6 bases, leaving 6 bases not matched to a gene. Repertoires were generated with immunoSEQ multiplex PCR, while TCRdb's copy carries only in-frame clones and drops some. In the table there are some 120,000 clones, more than 75% of which are singletons. These data are taken from a study of cytomegalovirus exposure and HLA in healthy donors. Overall study findings and caveats: Despite most TCR sequences being rare, some public TCRs occurred in many donors. The CMV antigen specificity of a few CMV-associated chains was confirmed through in vitro analysis.

The chain has TRBV11-3 and TRBJ1-2, with TRBD1 matching 7 bases. The clonotype was recovered from a woman in her twenties or thirties in good health and CMV-seronegative. Sequenced: PBMCs. CDR3 loop: CASSQQGVDGYTF. CDR3 DNA sequence: TGTGCCAGCAGCCAGCAGGGGGTGGATGGCTACACCTTC.